This T cell receptor (beta chain) was sequenced for a study of CD8+CD57+ T cells in acquired aplastic anemia. This clonotype was seen more than once but under ten times. Investigators profiled TCR beta VDJ and CDR3 from genomic DNA template. MiXCR, run by TCRdb on the reads, gives a single entry per CDR3 protein. The table shows roughly 200,000 distinct CDR3 sequences, with roughly 60% occurring only once. Sequenced patients had shown CD8+CD57+ cell expansion by flow cytometry. The V end was cut by 1 base, the J end by 12 bases, with 10 bases between. In germline, CDR1 is LNHNV, CDR2 YYDKDF (reference sequence). This CDR3 is 13 amino acids long.

The TCR was taken from a human donor with aplastic anemia. The sequencing sample was made of sorted CD4+, CD8+, or CD8+CD57+ T cells (not recorded which) from PBMCs. This chain joins TRBV15 and TRBJ1-6; D unresolved. The CDR3 reads CATSRGPQRPLHF. CDR3 in DNA: TGTGCCACCAGCAGAGGACCGCAGAGACCCCTCCACTTT.